This is a list of T cell receptor beta chains from one sample in a study of cytomegalovirus exposure and HLA in healthy donors. Generated by immunoSEQ multiplex PCR, the TCRdb table keeps only in-frame clones and is missing some. The sample includes approximately 120,000 clones, under 80% of them seen just once. Sample: PBMCs. These receptors all stem from a woman aged 55-69 years in good health and CMV-seropositive. CDR3s include the opening cysteine and the closing phenylalanine or tryptophan. Fields, in order: clone size, J gene, D gene, V gene, CDR3 protein, CDR3 DNA. A D gene is named only where the DNA matches it firmly. Only part of the rows carry a size: once, few, many, or a class if the clone is expanded.

abundance: .; j_gene: TRBJ2-7; d_gene: TRBD2; v_gene: TRBV7-8; CDR3aa: CASSTHLGTSEYEQYF; CDR3nt: TGTGCCAGCAGCACCCATCTCGGGACTAGCGAGTACGAGCAGTACTTC
abundance: .; j_gene: TRBJ1-1; d_gene: .; v_gene: TRBV9; CDR3aa: CASSVDRGLNTEAFF; CDR3nt: TGTGCCAGCAGCGTAGATCGGGGTCTGAACACTGAAGCTTTCTTT
abundance: .; j_gene: TRBJ2-3; d_gene: .; v_gene: TRBV7-6; CDR3aa: CASSYGGGPADTQYF; CDR3nt: TGTGCCAGCAGCTATGGGGGGGGGCCGGCAGATACGCAGTATTTT
abundance: .; j_gene: TRBJ1-1; d_gene: TRBD1; v_gene: TRBV5-1; CDR3aa: CASSLGRQGDTEAFF; CDR3nt: TGCGCCAGCAGCTTGGGTAGACAGGGGGACACTGAAGCTTTCTTT
abundance: .; j_gene: TRBJ2-7; d_gene: TRBD2; v_gene: TRBV5-1; CDR3aa: CASSLGQREIHEQYF; CDR3nt: TGCGCCAGCAGCTTGGGGCAGCGGGAGATCCACGAGCAGTATTTC
abundance: .; j_gene: TRBJ2-1; d_gene: TRBD2; v_gene: TRBV6-5; CDR3aa: CASSYSTGGPYNEQFF; CDR3nt: TGTGCCAGCAGTTACTCCACGGGAGGGCCCTACAATGAGCAGTTCTTC
abundance: .; j_gene: TRBJ2-7; d_gene: .; v_gene: TRBV7-3; CDR3aa: CASSPPHYQGNEDEQYF; CDR3nt: TGTGCCAGCAGCCCACCGCACTACCAGGGTAATGAAGACGAGCAGTACTTC
abundance: .; j_gene: TRBJ2-7; d_gene: TRBD1; v_gene: TRBV6-5; CDR3aa: CASSYSKGQGIHEQYF; CDR3nt: TGTGCCAGCAGTTACTCGAAGGGACAGGGGATCCACGAGCAGTACTTC
abundance: few; j_gene: TRBJ1-1; d_gene: .; v_gene: TRBV7-9; CDR3aa: CASSLVAVVGEAFF; CDR3nt: TGTGCCAGCAGCTTAGTAGCGGTTGTAGGAGAAGCTTTCTTT
abundance: .; j_gene: TRBJ2-5; d_gene: .; v_gene: TRBV2; CDR3aa: CASSAEETQYF; CDR3nt: TGTGCCAGCAGTGCAGAAGAGACCCAGTACTTC
abundance: .; j_gene: TRBJ2-1; d_gene: .; v_gene: TRBV27; CDR3aa: CASSFRGHNEQFF; CDR3nt: TGTGCCAGCAGTTTTAGGGGTCACAATGAGCAGTTCTTC
abundance: .; j_gene: TRBJ2-1; d_gene: .; v_gene: TRBV5-1; CDR3aa: CASSLPGLASYNEQFF; CDR3nt: TGCGCCAGCAGCTTACCCGGGCTAGCGTCCTACAATGAGCAGTTCTTC
abundance: .; j_gene: TRBJ1-1; d_gene: .; v_gene: TRBV19; CDR3aa: CASSPVPNTEAFF; CDR3nt: TGTGCCAGTAGTCCAGTGCCGAACACTGAAGCTTTCTTT
abundance: once; j_gene: TRBJ2-3; d_gene: .; v_gene: TRBV5-1; CDR3aa: CASSPLATDTQYF; CDR3nt: TGCGCCAGCAGCCCCCTAGCTACAGATACGCAGTATTTT
abundance: once; j_gene: TRBJ2-7; d_gene: TRBD2; v_gene: TRBV7-2; CDR3aa: CASSPIAGGSYEQYF; CDR3nt: TGTGCCAGCAGCCCAATAGCGGGGGGTTCCTACGAGCAGTACTTC
abundance: .; j_gene: TRBJ2-7; d_gene: .; v_gene: TRBV21-1; CDR3aa: CASSTRDTSYEQYF; CDR3nt: TGTGCCAGCAGCACCCGGGACACCTCCTACGAGCAGTACTTC
abundance: few; j_gene: TRBJ1-1; d_gene: .; v_gene: TRBV4-3; CDR3aa: CASSQDLAGEDTEAFF; CDR3nt: TGCGCCAGCAGCCAAGATCTCGCAGGGGAAGACACTGAAGCTTTCTTT
abundance: few; j_gene: TRBJ2-2; d_gene: TRBD2; v_gene: TRBV5-1; CDR3aa: CASSRTGTSGNTGELFF; CDR3nt: TGCGCCAGCAGCCGAACTGGGACTAGCGGGAACACCGGGGAGCTGTTTTTT
abundance: .; j_gene: TRBJ1-1; d_gene: TRBD1; v_gene: TRBV7-9; CDR3aa: CASSLRLTGLSTEAFF; CDR3nt: TGTGCCAGCAGCTTACGCTTGACAGGGTTGAGCACTGAAGCTTTCTTT
abundance: .; j_gene: TRBJ2-5; d_gene: .; v_gene: TRBV10-3; CDR3aa: CAISGSGQETQYF; CDR3nt: TGTGCCATCAGTGGTAGTGGCCAAGAGACCCAGTACTTC
abundance: once; j_gene: TRBJ2-7; d_gene: TRBD1; v_gene: TRBV29-1; CDR3aa: CSVEDQKGTGTYEQYF; CDR3nt: TGCAGCGTTGAAGATCAAAAAGGGACAGGAACCTACGAGCAGTACTTC
abundance: .; j_gene: TRBJ2-3; d_gene: .; v_gene: TRBV30; CDR3aa: CAWGRRGNTDTQYF; CDR3nt: TGTGCCTGGGGCCGCAGGGGTAACACAGATACGCAGTATTTT
abundance: .; j_gene: TRBJ2-5; d_gene: .; v_gene: TRBV5-1; CDR3aa: CASSIAGGVGETQYF; CDR3nt: TGCGCCAGCAGCATCGCAGGAGGGGTAGGAGAGACCCAGTACTTC
abundance: .; j_gene: TRBJ2-7; d_gene: .; v_gene: TRBV12-2; CDR3aa: CASRLGTGGGYEQYF; CDR3nt: TGTGCAAGTCGCTTAGGGACAGGGGGCGGGTACGAGCAGTACTTC
abundance: .; j_gene: TRBJ2-7; d_gene: TRBD1; v_gene: TRBV5-4; CDR3aa: CASSRDRGFVYEQYF; CDR3nt: TGTGCCAGCAGCAGGGACAGGGGATTCGTCTACGAGCAGTACTTC
abundance: .; j_gene: TRBJ1-1; d_gene: TRBD1; v_gene: TRBV7-6; CDR3aa: CASSPGTANTEAFF; CDR3nt: TGTGCCAGCAGCCCCGGGACAGCTAACACTGAAGCTTTCTTT
abundance: .; j_gene: TRBJ1-6; d_gene: TRBD1; v_gene: TRBV19; CDR3aa: CASSENRGRSYNSPLHF; CDR3nt: TGTGCCAGTAGTGAGAACAGGGGGCGATCCTATAATTCACCCCTCCACTTT
abundance: .; j_gene: TRBJ2-7; d_gene: TRBD2; v_gene: TRBV18; CDR3aa: CASSPSSGGSRTYEQYF; CDR3nt: TGTGCCAGCTCACCTTCCAGCGGGGGGTCTCGCACCTACGAGCAGTACTTC
abundance: .; j_gene: TRBJ1-3; d_gene: TRBD1; v_gene: TRBV18; CDR3aa: CASSPGTGSGNTIYF; CDR3nt: TGTGCCAGCTCACCAGGGACAGGGTCTGGAAACACCATATATTTT
abundance: .; j_gene: TRBJ1-2; d_gene: .; v_gene: TRBV4-1; CDR3aa: CASSQLYSGFFGYTF; CDR3nt: TGCGCCAGCAGCCAACTATATTCGGGTTTTTTTGGCTACACCTTC
abundance: once; j_gene: TRBJ1-1; d_gene: .; v_gene: TRBV27; CDR3aa: CASSSSPYRVVNTEAFF; CDR3nt: TGTGCCAGCAGTTCCTCCCCGTACAGGGTGGTGAACACTGAAGCTTTCTTT
abundance: .; j_gene: TRBJ1-1; d_gene: .; v_gene: TRBV4-1; CDR3aa: CASSQDSGRGKAFF; CDR3nt: TGCGCCAGCAGCCAAGACTCCGGGAGGGGGAAAGCTTTCTTT
abundance: .; j_gene: TRBJ1-1; d_gene: .; v_gene: TRBV11-2; CDR3aa: CASSPRGGNTEAFF; CDR3nt: TGTGCCAGCAGCCCCCGCGGTGGGAACACTGAAGCTTTCTTT
abundance: .; j_gene: TRBJ2-7; d_gene: TRBD2; v_gene: TRBV7-9; CDR3aa: CASSSNTGTSGALGYEQYF; CDR3nt: TGTGCCAGCAGCTCCAACACGGGAACTAGCGGGGCTCTCGGGTACGAGCAGTACTTC
abundance: .; j_gene: TRBJ2-7; d_gene: .; v_gene: TRBV30; CDR3aa: CAWSPWGTSYEQYF; CDR3nt: TGTGCCTGGAGTCCCTGGGGCACCTCCTACGAGCAGTACTTC
abundance: few; j_gene: TRBJ1-5; d_gene: TRBD1; v_gene: TRBV5-5; CDR3aa: CASSPGTGYSNQPQHF; CDR3nt: TGTGCCAGCAGCCCTGGGACAGGATATAGCAATCAGCCCCAGCATTTT
abundance: .; j_gene: TRBJ1-2; d_gene: .; v_gene: TRBV6-5; CDR3aa: CASISTGTNYGYTF; CDR3nt: TGTGCCAGCATCTCTACAGGGACTAACTATGGCTACACCTTC